This T cell receptor (beta chain) came from a study of T-cell reconstitution after alpha-beta-depleted transplantation in children. The study, taken as a whole, reports: Some patients showed high day-60 TCRbeta diversity, which derived from surviving recipient T cells and thymic progenitors. Two months or so post-transplant, alpha-beta T cells reportedly derived from several hundred expanded graft clones.

A TCRbeta library incorporating unique molecular identifiers was prepared. TCRdb reprocessed the PCR reads with MiXCR, giving one entry per CDR3 protein. The data show about 830,000 distinct CDR3 sequences, with 15% to 20% seen just once and around 4.5% held by the top ten. The CDR3 loop spans 15 amino acids. Trimming removed 5 bases from V and 7 bases from J; junction bases left unmatched: 9. The germline V gene encodes CDR1 SGHRS and CDR2 YFSETQ. To note about this clonotype: The antigen remains unidentified.

J is TRBJ2-1 and V is TRBV5-1, with 10 bases identical to TRBD2. The specimen was PBMCs, mostly from graft donor cells, collected 360 days after TCRalphabeta/CD19-depleted stem cell transplant. The receptor's source is a male patient younger than 18 who had a stem cell transplant for acute lymphoblastic leukemia, so the T cells may come from the graft donor. In DNA form, the CDR3 reads TGCGCCAGCAGAGCCGCTAGCGGGAGTCCGAATGAGCAGTTCTTC. Translating it yields CASRAASGSPNEQFF. Drawing the rest from reference TRBV5-1 and TRBJ2-1, the complete variable domain is KAGVTQTPRYLIKTRGQQVTLSCSPISGHRSVSWYQQTPGQGLQFLFEYFSETQRNKGNFPGRFSGRQFSNSRSEMNVSTLELGDSALYLCASRAASGSPNEQFFGPGTRLTVL.